The sample holds many counts of the clone carrying this T cell receptor (beta chain). MiXCR, run by TCRdb on the RT-PCR reads, gives a single entry per CDR3 protein. The sample lists around 700,000 distinct CDR3 sequences; approximately 14% were seen once. Sequencing was done on a sample of memory CD4+ T cells from blood. This sequence was found in a female donor in good health, serving as a healthy control.

The CDR3 nucleotides read TGCAGTGCTAGAGACCCGACTAGCGGGAGATACGAGCAGTACTTC. Residues: CSARDPTSGRYEQYF. The chain carries TRBV20-1 and TRBJ2-7; TRBD2 matches at 12 bases. V gave up 0 bases and J gave up 4 bases; unmatched junction bases: 4. This CDR3 has 15 residues. Germline V gene sequence: CDR1 DFQATT, CDR2 SNEGSKA (reference sequence).